This T cell receptor beta chain was identified during a study of blood T cell repertoires in COVID-19. As for the study in general: The United States, Italy and Spain were the sources of the acute and convalescent COVID-19 samples.

In the source study's methods: Estimation of nucleated cell counts was performed using reference gene primer amplification. Sequencing used immunoSEQ multiplex PCR; TCRdb keeps in-frame clones, though not all of them. V, J and clone size were drawn from that table, and D and trimming were deduced from the DNA. Of roughly 160,000 clones in the sample, over 70% were seen once. Assignments of participants to cohorts depended upon their own reported clinical history. Among Cohort 3 donors, those recovered had two negative PCRs, clearance, or symptom resolution. This CDR3 region has 12 residues. The germline gives CDR1 LNHDA, CDR2 SQIVND (reference sequence). V trimming: 5 bases; J trimming: 13 bases; junction bases outside the gene matches: 9.

Sequences were obtained from PBMCs or T cells enriched from blood (not recorded which). The sequence was obtained from a woman aged 55-70 years who had recovered from COVID-19. The V gene is TRBV19, the J gene TRBJ1-1; 8 nucleotides line up with TRBD1. CDR3 residues: CASSPPDREHFF. CDR3 bases: TGTGCCAGTAGTCCGCCGGACAGGGAGCATTTCTTT.